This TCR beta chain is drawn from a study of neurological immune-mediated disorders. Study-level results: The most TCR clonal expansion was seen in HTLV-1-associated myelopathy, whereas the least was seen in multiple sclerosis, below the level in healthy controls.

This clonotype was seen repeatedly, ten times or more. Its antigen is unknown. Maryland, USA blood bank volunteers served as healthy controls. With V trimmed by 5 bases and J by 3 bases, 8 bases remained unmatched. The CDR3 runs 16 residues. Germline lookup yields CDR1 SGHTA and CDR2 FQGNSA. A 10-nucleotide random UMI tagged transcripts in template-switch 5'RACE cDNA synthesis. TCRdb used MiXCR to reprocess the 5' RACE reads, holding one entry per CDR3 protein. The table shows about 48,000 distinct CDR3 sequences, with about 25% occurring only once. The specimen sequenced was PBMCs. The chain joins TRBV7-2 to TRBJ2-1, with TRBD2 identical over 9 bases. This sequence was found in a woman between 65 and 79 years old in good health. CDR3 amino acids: CASSIDLAGSYNEQFF. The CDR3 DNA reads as TGTGCCAGCAGCATCGATCTAGCGGGAAGCTACAATGAGCAGTTCTTC.